This T cell receptor beta chain was documented in a study of cytomegalovirus exposure and HLA in healthy donors. Points from the study as a whole: Testing in vitro showed three CMV-associated chains specific for CMV antigens.

With respect to this clone: The antigen is unknown.

The germline V gene encodes CDR1 SGHRS and CDR2 YFSETQ. This CDR3 is built from 12 residues. V lost 5 bases and J 1 base, leaving 6 bases between the germline ends. The primer mix had 60 Vbeta and 13 Jbeta primers. Profiled with immunoSEQ multiplex PCR; TCRdb holds only in-frame clones, not every one. The profile shows 150,000 to 200,000 clones, 75% of them singletons. The V call is TRBV5-1, the J call TRBJ1-1; D possibly corresponds to TRBD1 (5 bases). The TCR sequence derives from a man younger than 30 in good health and CMV-seropositive. Sequenced: PBMCs. The CDR3 DNA follows: TGCGCCAGCAGGCAGGGGAACACTGAAGCTTTCTTT. Translated: CASRQGNTEAFF.